This record concerns one T cell receptor beta chain sequence. Antigen specificity is unknown. This entry belongs to a study of cytomegalovirus exposure and HLA in healthy donors. Broader study findings: A later analysis reportedly found that, within productive TCRs, an Asian-associated ancestry cluster had fewer N-insertions than the mean observed across the roughly 630 donors. Earlier findings revealed that most TCR beta V segments proved productive either about 87% or about 30% of the time.

PCR primers comprised 60 Vbeta and 13 Jbeta primers. Data came from immunoSEQ multiplex PCR; TCRdb stores just in-frame clones and leaves some out. This repertoire shows approximately 130,000 clones, roughly 9.6% found once; its top ten account for roughly 7.2%. The source material was PBMCs. The TCR originated in a woman aged 40 to 50 in good health and CMV-seropositive.

This CDR3 is CASSPARGAGREETQYF. The CDR3 nucleotides read TGTGCCAGCAGCCCCGCCCGAGGAGCGGGGCGTGAAGAGACCCAGTACTTC. The rearrangement links TRBV7-2 to TRBJ2-5; 7 bases fit TRBD2. The CDR3 is 17 residues long. Germline CDR1 reads SGHTA; CDR2 reads FQGNSA. The trim removed 5 bases at V and 3 bases at J, leaving 15 bases unmatched.